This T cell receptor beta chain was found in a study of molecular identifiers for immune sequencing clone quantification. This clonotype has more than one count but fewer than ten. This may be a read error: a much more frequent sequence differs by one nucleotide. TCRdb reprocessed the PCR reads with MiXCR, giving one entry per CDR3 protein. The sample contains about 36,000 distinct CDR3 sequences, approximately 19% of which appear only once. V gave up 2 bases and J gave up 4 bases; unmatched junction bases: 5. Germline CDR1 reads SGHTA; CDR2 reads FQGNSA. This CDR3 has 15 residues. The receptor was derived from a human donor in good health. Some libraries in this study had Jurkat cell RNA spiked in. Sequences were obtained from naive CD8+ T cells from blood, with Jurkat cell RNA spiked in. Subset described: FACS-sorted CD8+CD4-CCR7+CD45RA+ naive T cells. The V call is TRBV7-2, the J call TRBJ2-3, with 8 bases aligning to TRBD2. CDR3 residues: CASSLTAGVADTQYF. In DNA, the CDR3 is TGTGCCAGCAGCTTAACAGCGGGAGTGGCAGATACGCAGTATTTT. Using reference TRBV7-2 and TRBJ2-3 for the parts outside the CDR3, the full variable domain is GAGVSQSPSNKVTEKGKDVELRCDPISGHTALYWYRQSLGQGLEFLIYFQGNSAPDKSGLPSDRFSAERTGGSVSTLTIQRTQQEDSAVYLCASSLTAGVADTQYFGPGTRLTVL.